This T cell receptor (beta chain) was sequenced for a study of CD8+CD57+ T cells in acquired aplastic anemia. Patients sequenced had flow cytometry evidence of CD8+CD57+ cell expansion. Germline lookup yields CDR1 DFQATT and CDR2 SNEGSKA (reference sequence). The CDR3 consists of 15 residues. The V end lost 0 bases, the J end lost 3 bases, and 15 bases lay between the germline ends. This clonotype was observed many times. Genomic DNA provided the template from which TCR beta VDJ and CDR3 profiles were obtained. TCRdb reprocessed the reads with MiXCR, giving one entry per CDR3 protein. The sample has roughly 80,000 distinct CDR3 sequences; around 70% are singletons.

The V gene is TRBV20-1, the J gene TRBJ2-7; unclear D gene. The receptor was isolated from a human donor with aplastic anemia. The sequencing sample was made of sorted CD4+, CD8+, or CD8+CD57+ T cells (not recorded which) from PBMCs. The CDR3 sequence is CSARDRGGSVYEQYF. CDR3 DNA sequence: TGCAGTGCTAGAGATCGTGGCGGCAGCGTCTACGAGCAGTACTTC.